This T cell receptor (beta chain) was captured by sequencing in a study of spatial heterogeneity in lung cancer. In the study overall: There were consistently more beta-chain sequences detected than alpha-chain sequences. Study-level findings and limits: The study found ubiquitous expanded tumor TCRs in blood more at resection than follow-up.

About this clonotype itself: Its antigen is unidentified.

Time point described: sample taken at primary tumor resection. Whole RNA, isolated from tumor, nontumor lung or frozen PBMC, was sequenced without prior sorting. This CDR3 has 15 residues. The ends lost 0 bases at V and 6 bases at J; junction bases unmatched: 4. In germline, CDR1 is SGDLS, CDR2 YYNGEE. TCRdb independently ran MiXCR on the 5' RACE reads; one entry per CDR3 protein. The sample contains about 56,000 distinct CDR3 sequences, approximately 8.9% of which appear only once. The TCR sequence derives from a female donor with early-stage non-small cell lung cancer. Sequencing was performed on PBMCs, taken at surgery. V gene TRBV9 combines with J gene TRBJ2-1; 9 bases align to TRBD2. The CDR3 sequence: CASSVDSGSTNEQFF. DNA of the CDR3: TGTGCCAGCAGCGTAGATAGCGGGAGCACCAATGAGCAGTTCTTC.